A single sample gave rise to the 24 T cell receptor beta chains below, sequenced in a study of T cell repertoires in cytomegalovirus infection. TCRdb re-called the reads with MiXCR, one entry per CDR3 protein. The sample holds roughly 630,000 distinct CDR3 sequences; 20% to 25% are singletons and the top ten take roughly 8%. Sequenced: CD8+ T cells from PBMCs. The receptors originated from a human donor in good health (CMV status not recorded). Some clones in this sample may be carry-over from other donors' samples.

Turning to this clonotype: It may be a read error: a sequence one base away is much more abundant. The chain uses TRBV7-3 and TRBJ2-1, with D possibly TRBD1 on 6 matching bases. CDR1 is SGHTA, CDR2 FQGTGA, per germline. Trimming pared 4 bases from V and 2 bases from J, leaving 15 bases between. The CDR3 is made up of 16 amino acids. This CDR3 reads CASSSLGDMAYNEQFF. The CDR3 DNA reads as TGTGCCAGCAGCTCACTCGGGGACATGGCCTACAATGAGCAGTTCTTC.

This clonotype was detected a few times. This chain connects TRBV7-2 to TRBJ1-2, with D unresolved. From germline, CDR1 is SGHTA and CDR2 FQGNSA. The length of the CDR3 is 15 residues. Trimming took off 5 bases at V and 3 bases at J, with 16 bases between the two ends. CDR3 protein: CASSIFGPNDYGYTF. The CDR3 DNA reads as TGTGCCAGCAGCATTTTTGGGCCGAACGACTATGGCTACACCTTC.

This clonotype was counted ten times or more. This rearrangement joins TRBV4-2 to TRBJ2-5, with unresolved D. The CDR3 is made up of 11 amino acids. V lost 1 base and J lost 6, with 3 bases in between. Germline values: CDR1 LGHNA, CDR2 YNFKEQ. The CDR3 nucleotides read TGTGCCAGCAGCCAAGGACAGACCCAGTACTTC. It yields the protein CASSQGQTQYF.

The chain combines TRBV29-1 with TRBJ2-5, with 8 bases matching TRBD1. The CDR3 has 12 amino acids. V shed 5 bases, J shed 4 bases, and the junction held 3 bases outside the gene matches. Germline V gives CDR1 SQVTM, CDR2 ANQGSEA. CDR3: CSVWTGSETQYF. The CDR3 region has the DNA TGCAGCGTTTGGACAGGGTCAGAGACCCAGTACTTC.

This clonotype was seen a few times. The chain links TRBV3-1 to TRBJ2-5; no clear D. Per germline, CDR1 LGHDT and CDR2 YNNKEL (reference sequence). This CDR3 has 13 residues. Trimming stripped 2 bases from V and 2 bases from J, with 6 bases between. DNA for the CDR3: TGTGCCAGCAGCCAACTGGAACAAGAGACCCAGTACTTC. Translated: CASSQLEQETQYF.

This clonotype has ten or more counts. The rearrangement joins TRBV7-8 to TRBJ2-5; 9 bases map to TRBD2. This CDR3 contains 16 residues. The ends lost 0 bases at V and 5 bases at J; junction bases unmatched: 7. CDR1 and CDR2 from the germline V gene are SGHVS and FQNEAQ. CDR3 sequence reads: CASSLARASGVETQYF. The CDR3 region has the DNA TGTGCCAGCAGCTTAGCGCGGGCTAGCGGGGTCGAGACCCAGTACTTC.

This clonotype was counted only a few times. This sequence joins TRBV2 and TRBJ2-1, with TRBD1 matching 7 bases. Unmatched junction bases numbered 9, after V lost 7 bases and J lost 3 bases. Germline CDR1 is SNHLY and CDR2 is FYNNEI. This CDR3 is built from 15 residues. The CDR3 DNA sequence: TGTGCCAGCAAGGGTAGACAGGGCCTCTACAATGAGCAGTTCTTC. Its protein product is CASKGRQGLYNEQFF.

This CDR3 is CSVEGDRAYEQYF. The CDR3 DNA is TGCAGCGTTGAGGGGGACAGGGCCTACGAGCAGTACTTC. This chain uses TRBV29-1 with TRBJ2-7, with TRBD1 matching over 9 bases. Per the germline V gene, CDR1 is SQVTM and CDR2 is ANQGSEA. Unmatched junction bases numbered 2, after V lost 3 bases and J lost 2 bases. This CDR3 region has 13 residues.

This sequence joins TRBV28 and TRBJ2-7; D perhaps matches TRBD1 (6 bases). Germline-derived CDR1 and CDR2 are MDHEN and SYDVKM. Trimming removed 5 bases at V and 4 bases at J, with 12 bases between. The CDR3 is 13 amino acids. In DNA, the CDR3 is TGTGCCAGCAGTCCTCTCGGACAGTACGAGCAGTACGTC. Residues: CASSPLGQYEQYV.

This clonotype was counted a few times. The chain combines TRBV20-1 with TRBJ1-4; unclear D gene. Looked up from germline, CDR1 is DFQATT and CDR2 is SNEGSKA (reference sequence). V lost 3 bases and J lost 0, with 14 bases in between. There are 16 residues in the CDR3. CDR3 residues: CSASLGEVATNEKLFF. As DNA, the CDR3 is TGCAGTGCTAGTTTGGGAGAAGTTGCAACTAATGAAAAACTGTTTTTT.

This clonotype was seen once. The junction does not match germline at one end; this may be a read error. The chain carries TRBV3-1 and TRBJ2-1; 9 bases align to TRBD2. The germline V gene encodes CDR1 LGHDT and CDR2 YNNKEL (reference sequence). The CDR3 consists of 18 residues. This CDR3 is CASSRSLAGSNSYNKQFF. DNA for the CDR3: TGTGCCAGCAGCCGCTCTCTAGCGGGGAGCAACTCCTACAATAAGCAGTTCTTC.

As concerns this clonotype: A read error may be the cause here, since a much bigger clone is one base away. In DNA form, the CDR3 reads TGTGCCAGCAGCTCTCCCGGGACATGGGTTTCCTACGAGCAGTACTTC. It encodes CASSSPGTWVSYEQYF. The V gene is TRBV7-6, the J gene TRBJ2-7; possibly TRBD1 for D (6 bases). The CDR3 spans 16 residues. Looked up from germline, CDR1 is SGHVS and CDR2 is FNYEAQ. Trimming removed 4 bases at V and 1 base at J, with 17 bases between.

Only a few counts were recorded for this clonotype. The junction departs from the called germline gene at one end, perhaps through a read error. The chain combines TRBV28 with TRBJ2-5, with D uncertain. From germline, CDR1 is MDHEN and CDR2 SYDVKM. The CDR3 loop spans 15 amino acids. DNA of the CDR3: TGTGCCAGCAGGCTAATATCGCAGTGGCAAGAGGCCCAGTACTTC. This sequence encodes CASRLISQWQEAQYF.

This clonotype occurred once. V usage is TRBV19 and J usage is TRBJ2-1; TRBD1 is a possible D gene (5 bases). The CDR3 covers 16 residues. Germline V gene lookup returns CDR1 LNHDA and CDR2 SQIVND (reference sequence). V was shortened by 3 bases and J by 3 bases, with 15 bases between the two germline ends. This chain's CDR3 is CASSMEFPTVYNEQFF. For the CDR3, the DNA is TGTGCCAGTAGTATGGAATTCCCGACAGTCTACAATGAGCAGTTCTTC. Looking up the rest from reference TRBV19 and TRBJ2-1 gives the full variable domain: DGGITQSPKYLFRKEGQNVTLSCEQNLNHDAMYWYRQDPGQGLRLIYYSQIVNDFQKGDIAEGYSVSREKKESFPLTVTSAQKNPTAFYLCASSMEFPTVYNEQFFGPGTRLTVL.

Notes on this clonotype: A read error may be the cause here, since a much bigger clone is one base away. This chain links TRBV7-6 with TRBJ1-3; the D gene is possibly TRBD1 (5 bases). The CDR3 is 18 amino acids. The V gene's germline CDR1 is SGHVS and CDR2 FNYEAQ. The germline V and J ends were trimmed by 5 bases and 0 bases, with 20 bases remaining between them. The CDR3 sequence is CASSGQPTVRNSGNTIYF. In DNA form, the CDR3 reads TGTGCCAGCAGCGGACAACCGACAGTCAGGAACTCTGGAAACACCATATATTTT.

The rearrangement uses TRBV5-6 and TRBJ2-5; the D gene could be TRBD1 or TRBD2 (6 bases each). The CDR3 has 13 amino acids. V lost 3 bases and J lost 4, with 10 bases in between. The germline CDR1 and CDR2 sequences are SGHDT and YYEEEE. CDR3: CASSSGAVETQYF. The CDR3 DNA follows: TGTGCCAGCAGCTCGGGGGCCGTAGAGACCCAGTACTTC.

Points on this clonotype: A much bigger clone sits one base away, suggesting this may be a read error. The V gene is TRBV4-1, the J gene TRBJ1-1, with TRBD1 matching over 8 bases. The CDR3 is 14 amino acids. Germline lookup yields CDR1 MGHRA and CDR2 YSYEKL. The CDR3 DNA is TGCGCCAACAGCCAAGGACAGGGTTGGACTGAAGCTTTCTTT. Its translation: CANSQGQGWTEAFF.

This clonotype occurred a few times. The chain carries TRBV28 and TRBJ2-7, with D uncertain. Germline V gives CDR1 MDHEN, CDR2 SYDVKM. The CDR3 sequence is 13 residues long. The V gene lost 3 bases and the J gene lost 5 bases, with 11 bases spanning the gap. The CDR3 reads CASSLNYVNEQYV. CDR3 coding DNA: TGTGCCAGCAGTTTGAATTATGTCAACGAGCAGTACGTC.

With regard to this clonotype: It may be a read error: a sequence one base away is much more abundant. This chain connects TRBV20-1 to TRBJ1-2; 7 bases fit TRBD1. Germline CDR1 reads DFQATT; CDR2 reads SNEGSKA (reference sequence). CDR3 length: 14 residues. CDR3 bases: TGCAGTGCTAAACTACAGGGGCTCAACTATGGCTGCACCTTC. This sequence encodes CSAKLQGLNYGCTF.

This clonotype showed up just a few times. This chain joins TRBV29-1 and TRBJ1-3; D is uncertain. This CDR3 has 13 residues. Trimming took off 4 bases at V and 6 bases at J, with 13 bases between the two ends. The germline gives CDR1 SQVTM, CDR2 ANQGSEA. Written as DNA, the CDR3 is TGCAGCGTTGTGTTTGGTGATGCAAACACCATATATTTT. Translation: CSVVFGDANTIYF.

CDR3 DNA sequence: TGTGCTAGTGGTTTGGCATTGGCAGGGAATCAGCCCCAGCATTTT. It translates to CASGLALAGNQPQHF. The V and J genes are TRBV12-5 and TRBJ1-5; a weak D match, TRBD1 (5 bases). Trimming cost V 1 base and J 4 bases, with 11 bases left between them. Germline values: CDR1 LGHNT, CDR2 FRNRAP. The CDR3 length is 15 residues.

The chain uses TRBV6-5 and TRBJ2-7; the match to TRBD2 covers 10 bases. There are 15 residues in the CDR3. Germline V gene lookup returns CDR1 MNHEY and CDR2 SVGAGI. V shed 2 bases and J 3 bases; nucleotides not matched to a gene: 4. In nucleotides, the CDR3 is TGTGCCAGCAGTTACGATTCTAGCGGGGGCTACGAGCAGTACGTC. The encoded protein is CASSYDSSGGYEQYV.

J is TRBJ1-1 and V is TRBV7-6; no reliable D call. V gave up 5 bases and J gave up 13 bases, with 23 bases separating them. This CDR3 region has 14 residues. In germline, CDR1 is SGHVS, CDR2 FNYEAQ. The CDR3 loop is CASSPPGPSSEVFF. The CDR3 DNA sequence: TGTGCCAGCAGCCCGCCCGGGCCCTCCTCTGAGGTTTTCTTT.

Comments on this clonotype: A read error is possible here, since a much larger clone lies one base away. CDR3 DNA sequence: TGTGCCAGCAGCGTACTAGCGGGGGTCACAGATACGCAGTATTTT. It specifies CASSVLAGVTDTQYF. V is TRBV7-6 and J is TRBJ2-3; TRBD2 aligns across 11 bases. Trimming removed 5 bases from V and 2 bases from J; junction bases left unmatched: 3. This CDR3 has 15 residues. The germline V gene encodes CDR1 SGHVS and CDR2 FNYEAQ.